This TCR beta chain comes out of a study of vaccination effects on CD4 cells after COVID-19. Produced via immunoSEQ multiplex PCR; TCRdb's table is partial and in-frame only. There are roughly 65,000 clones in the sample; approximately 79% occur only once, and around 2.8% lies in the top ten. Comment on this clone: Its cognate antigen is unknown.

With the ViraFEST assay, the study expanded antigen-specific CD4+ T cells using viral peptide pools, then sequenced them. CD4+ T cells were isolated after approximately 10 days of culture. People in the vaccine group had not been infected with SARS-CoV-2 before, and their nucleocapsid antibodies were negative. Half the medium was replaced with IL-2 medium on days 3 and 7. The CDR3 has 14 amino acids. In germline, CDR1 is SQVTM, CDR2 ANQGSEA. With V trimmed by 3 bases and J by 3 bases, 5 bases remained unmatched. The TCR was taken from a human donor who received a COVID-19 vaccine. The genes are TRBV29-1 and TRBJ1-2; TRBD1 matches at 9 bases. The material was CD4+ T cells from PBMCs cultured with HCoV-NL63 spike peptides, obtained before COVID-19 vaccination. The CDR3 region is CSVEGRQGDYGYTF. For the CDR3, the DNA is TGCAGCGTTGAGGGGAGACAGGGGGACTATGGCTACACCTTC.